The 23 T cell receptor beta chains below all came from one sample that was sequenced in a study of PD-1 blockade in classical Hodgkin lymphoma. Repertoires were generated with immunoSEQ multiplex PCR, while TCRdb's copy carries only in-frame clones and drops some. The data contain about 20,000 clones, approximately 79% of them seen just once; the ten biggest clones take up about 24%. Brentuximab vedotin exposure varied among the patients, all of whom had relapsed after autologous stem cell transplantation. Material: peripheral blood mononuclear cells (PBMCs), obtained at baseline. These receptors came from a human donor with classical Hodgkin lymphoma.

The rearrangement links TRBV6-1 to TRBJ1-1; D not resolved. The V gene's germline CDR1 is MNHNS and CDR2 SASEGT. Trimming left V 1 base short and J 7 bases short, with 13 bases between. The CDR3 is made up of 14 amino acids. The CDR3 is CASSEVEGSLEAFF. The CDR3 coding sequence is TGTGCCAGCAGTGAAGTAGAAGGGTCCCTTGAAGCTTTCTTT.

V usage is TRBV4-1 and J usage is TRBJ2-2; 9 bases are a match to TRBD2. The CDR3 is 17 residues long. Germline lookup yields CDR1 MGHRA and CDR2 YSYEKL. J lost 7 bases, V lost 0 bases, and 9 bases had no gene match. The CDR3 sequence: CASSQDTAGGPGGELFF. The DNA of the CDR3 is TGCGCCAGCAGCCAAGATACGGCGGGGGGGCCTGGCGGGGAGCTGTTTTTT.

The J gene is TRBJ1-2, the V gene TRBV28; 8 bases map to TRBD1. Unmatched junction bases numbered 6, after V lost 6 bases and J lost 0 bases. The germline V gene encodes CDR1 MDHEN and CDR2 SYDVKM. This CDR3 contains 15 residues. The CDR3 protein is CASRMDRVSNYGYTF. Written as DNA, the CDR3 is TGTGCCAGCAGAATGGACAGGGTTTCTAACTATGGCTACACCTTC.

V usage is TRBV5-1 and J usage is TRBJ2-7; D gene unclear. The ends were cut back, 4 bases at V and 5 bases at J, with 10 bases in the middle. The CDR3 spans 12 residues. CDR1 and CDR2 (germline): SGHRS, YFSETQ. In nucleotides, the CDR3 is TGCGCCAGCAGCAAATCGGAGCACGAGCAGTACTTC. Amino acid sequence: CASSKSEHEQYF.

The table lists this clone with a few counts. J is TRBJ2-3 and V is TRBV7-3; 9 bases fit TRBD1. Germline CDR1 and CDR2: SGHTA and FQGTGA. V gave up 5 bases and J gave up 5 bases; unmatched junction bases: 8. The CDR3 is made up of 15 amino acids. Written as DNA, the CDR3 is TGTGCCAGCAGCCAACAGGGGGCGCTGGGAGATACGCAGTATTTT. It specifies CASSQQGALGDTQYF.

The chain employs TRBV2 and TRBJ1-2; D call uncertain. Germline CDR1 reads SNHLY; CDR2 reads FYNNEI. With 6 bases removed from V and 2 bases from J, the gap between germline ends came to 7 bases. The CDR3 is 12 amino acids. This CDR3 reads CASRGMNYGYTF. The CDR3 bases are TGTGCCAGCAGGGGTATGAACTATGGCTACACCTTC.

This sequence joins TRBV4-1 and TRBJ2-7; D possibly corresponds to TRBD2 (6 bases). CDR1 MGHRA and CDR2 YSYEKL come from the germline V gene. The CDR3 runs 14 residues. Trimming left V 3 bases short and J 3 bases short, with 12 bases between. This CDR3 reads CASSQGRGIYEQYF. CDR3 DNA: TGCGCCAGCAGCCAGGGACGGGGGATCTACGAGCAGTACTTC.

The J gene is TRBJ1-5, the V gene TRBV6-1, with D unclear. The ends were cut back, 6 bases at V and 3 bases at J, with 15 bases in the middle. The CDR3 has 15 amino acids. Germline V gene lookup returns CDR1 MNHNS and CDR2 SASEGT. CDR3 loop: CASSARGRDNQPQHF. For the CDR3, the DNA is TGTGCCAGCAGCGCCCGTGGACGGGACAATCAGCCCCAGCATTTT.

This clone was observed a handful of times. This sequence joins TRBV7-9 and TRBJ2-1; 8 nucleotides agree with TRBD2. Per germline, CDR1 SEHNR and CDR2 FQNEAQ (reference sequence). The CDR3 has 13 residues. V trimming: 4 bases; J trimming: 6 bases; junction bases outside the gene matches: 2. CDR3 amino acids: CASSSLAVNEQFF. The CDR3 region has the DNA TGTGCCAGCAGCTCACTAGCGGTCAATGAGCAGTTCTTC.

The J gene is TRBJ1-5, the V gene TRBV7-9; the match to TRBD1 covers 10 bases. With V trimmed by 4 bases and J by 5 bases, 5 bases remained unmatched. The CDR3 extends over 15 amino acids. The germline CDR1 and CDR2 sequences are SEHNR and FQNEAQ (reference sequence). This CDR3 is CASSSGQGDHQPQHF. As DNA, the CDR3 is TGTGCCAGCAGCTCAGGACAGGGGGACCATCAGCCCCAGCATTTT.

The table lists this clone with a count of one. The CDR3 sequence: CASRSGDRGNSPLHF. The CDR3 DNA is TGCGCCAGCAGGAGCGGGGACAGGGGGAATTCACCCCTCCACTTT. The chain carries TRBV5-1 and TRBJ1-6; TRBD1 agrees at 11 bases. This CDR3 spans 15 amino acids. The V gene end was trimmed by 5 bases and the J gene end by 7 bases; junction bases not matched to a gene: 5. Germline assignment: CDR1 SGHRS and CDR2 YFSETQ.

This chain joins TRBV2 and TRBJ2-1; 13 bases agree with TRBD2. This CDR3 spans 15 amino acids. Germline V lookup: CDR1 SNHLY, CDR2 FYNNEI. V shed 4 bases and J 7 bases; nucleotides not matched to a gene: 4. The CDR3 region is CASSGLAGGLNEQFF. In DNA, the CDR3 is TGTGCCAGCAGTGGACTAGCGGGAGGATTAAATGAGCAGTTCTTC.

V and J are TRBV2 and TRBJ2-5, with D hard to call. CDR1 and CDR2 (germline): SNHLY, FYNNEI. With 3 bases removed from V and 5 bases from J, the gap between germline ends came to 7 bases. This CDR3 spans 12 amino acids. The CDR3 DNA follows: TGTGCCAGCAGTGAGTGGTCGGAGACCCAGTACTTC. Protein: CASSEWSETQYF.

This clone was counted only a few times. The rearrangement joins TRBV5-4 to TRBJ1-1; D is undetermined. This CDR3 region has 13 residues. Deletions cut 4 bases from V and 6 bases from J, with 13 bases between. Germline CDR1 and CDR2: SGHNT and YYREEE (reference sequence). The CDR3 loop is CASSETLRSEAFF. The CDR3 DNA reads TGTGCCAGCAGCGAGACTCTCCGGTCTGAAGCTTTCTTT.

The chain uses TRBV2 and TRBJ2-1; D might be TRBD2 (5 bases). This CDR3 comprises 14 residues. V lost 4 bases to trimming and J lost 7 bases, with 14 bases between them. Germline CDR1 reads SNHLY; CDR2 reads FYNNEI. In DNA, the CDR3 is TGTGCCAGCAGTGTCATGACTGGGGAGAATGAGCAGTTCTTC. This codes for CASSVMTGENEQFF.

The gene calls are TRBV11-2 and TRBJ2-7; the match to TRBD1 covers 8 bases. CDR1 and CDR2 from the germline V gene are SGHAT and FQNNGV. The CDR3 runs to 15 residues. J lost 4 bases, V lost 1 base, and 6 bases had no gene match. CDR3 sequence (DNA): TGTGCCAGCAGCTTAGGGGACAGGCCGGAATACGAGCAGTACTTC. Its translation is CASSLGDRPEYEQYF.

The J gene is TRBJ2-7, the V gene TRBV11-3; tentatively, D is TRBD2 (5 bases). CDR1 SGHNT and CDR2 YENEEA come from the germline V gene. The CDR3 loop spans 13 amino acids. Trimming removed 5 bases at V and 2 bases at J, with 10 bases between. The DNA of the CDR3 is TGTGCCAGCAGCCGGACTCCTACCTACGAGCAGTACTTC. Translated: CASSRTPTYEQYF. The full variable domain, its missing parts supplied by reference TRBV11-3 and TRBJ2-7, is EAGVVQSPRYKIIEKKQPVAFWCNPISGHNTLYWYLQNLGQGPELLIRYENEEAVDDSQLPKDRFSAERLKGVDSTLKIQPAELGDSAVYLCASSRTPTYEQYFGPGTRLTVT.

V and J are TRBV6-1 and TRBJ2-7; D unresolved. Trimming shortened V by 2 bases and J by 2 bases, and 7 bases separated the two germline ends. The length of the CDR3 is 13 residues. CDR1 is MNHNS, CDR2 SASEGT, per germline. The CDR3 region is CASSERATYEQYF. Here the CDR3 DNA reads TGTGCCAGCAGTGAAAGGGCCACCTACGAGCAGTACTTC.

The genes are TRBV19 and TRBJ2-3; a weak D match, TRBD1 (5 bases). The CDR3 is made up of 14 amino acids. CDR1 and CDR2 from the germline V gene are LNHDA and SQIVND (reference sequence). The V end was cut by 6 bases, the J end by 2 bases, with 12 bases between. This CDR3 is CASRPDRNTDTQYF. In nucleotides, the CDR3 is TGTGCCAGTAGGCCCGACAGAAACACAGATACGCAGTATTTT.

The sample holds a few counts of this clone. The genes are TRBV28 and TRBJ2-1; weak D call: TRBD1 (6 bases). V was pared by 8 bases and J by 2 bases, with 16 bases between. The germline V gene encodes CDR1 MDHEN and CDR2 SYDVKM. The CDR3 extends over 15 amino acids. The DNA for the CDR3 is TGTGCCAGCGACCCCACAGGGAGCCCCTACAATGAGCAGTTCTTC. Amino acids: CASDPTGSPYNEQFF.

This chain links TRBV5-1 with TRBJ1-1, with D possibly being TRBD1 (5 bases). V shed 1 base and J shed 5 bases, with 21 bases lying between them. The CDR3 is 17 amino acids. Germline V lookup: CDR1 SGHRS, CDR2 YFSETQ. Here the CDR3 DNA reads TGCGCCAGCAGCTTGTGGGCAGGACCCCCATCAGGGACTGAAGCTTTCTTT. Translated, it gives CASSLWAGPPSGTEAFF.

The V gene is TRBV27, the J gene TRBJ2-3; TRBD1 matches 7 bases. Trimming took 5 bases from V and 3 from J; bases not matched to a gene: 5. CDR3 size: 14 residues. CDR1 and CDR2 (germline): MNHEY, SMNVEV (reference sequence). The CDR3 coding sequence is TGTGCCAGCAGTCCCCGGGACAGAACAGATACGCAGTATTTT. Translating gives CASSPRDRTDTQYF.

The chain links TRBV9 to TRBJ2-3; D unclear. CDR1 and CDR2 from the germline V gene are SGDLS and YYNGEE. The CDR3 spans 12 residues. Trimming took 3 bases from V and 3 from J, leaving 5 bases between them. CDR3 amino acids: CASSAVTDTQYF. CDR3 bases: TGTGCCAGCAGCGCCGTAACAGATACGCAGTATTTT.